This T cell receptor beta chain was observed in a study of CD8+CD57+ T cells in acquired aplastic anemia. Study in general: Each DNA sample taken from sorted CD4+ and CD8+ cells came to 3.2 ug on average. Whole-study results and caveats: CD8+ Simpson's diversity in patients was not significantly different from that in controls.

Genomic DNA, the template, was used for profiling of the TCR beta VDJ and CDR3. Each CDR3 protein is one row after TCRdb ran MiXCR on the reads. The profile covers 350,000 to 450,000 distinct CDR3 sequences, with 65% to 80% appearing a single time and 4% taken by the ten largest. To note about this clonotype: Antigen: not known.

This sequence was found in a human donor in good health, serving as a control. The sample comprised sorted CD4+, CD8+, or CD8+CD57+ T cells (not recorded which) from PBMCs.

The CDR3 here is CSVESSGGEDTQYF. The CDR3 nucleotides are TGCAGCGTTGAATCTAGCGGGGGAGAAGATACGCAGTATTTT. This rearrangement joins TRBV29-1 to TRBJ2-3, with 10 bases aligning to TRBD2. This CDR3 is 14 amino acids long. J lost 5 bases, V lost 2 bases, and 4 bases had no gene match. The V gene's germline CDR1 is SQVTM and CDR2 ANQGSEA.